A single sample is the source of the 14 T cell receptor beta chains below, sequenced in a study of cytomegalovirus exposure and HLA in healthy donors. PCR employed 60 Vbeta and 13 Jbeta primers. Assay: immunoSEQ multiplex PCR; the TCRdb copy retains only in-frame clones and omits some. Seen here are 90,000 to 150,000 clones, around 80% observed once, and the top ten hold roughly 2.6%. The sample comprised PBMCs. The receptor set was obtained from a female donor in good health and CMV-seronegative.

The V and J genes are TRBV7-2 and TRBJ2-4; D unresolved. V was clipped by 1 base and J by 9 bases, with 13 bases between them. Germline values: CDR1 SGHTA, CDR2 FQGNSA. CDR3 length: 14 residues. The CDR3 DNA follows: TGTGCCAGCAGCTTAGTACCCGGGTTGGGCATTCAGTACTTC. Encoded protein: CASSLVPGLGIQYF.

This rearrangement joins TRBV5-6 to TRBJ2-1; 7 nucleotides align to TRBD2. Germline V CDR1 and CDR2: SGHDT, YYEEEE. The V gene end was trimmed by 3 bases and the J gene end by 4 bases; junction bases not matched to a gene: 4. The CDR3 covers 14 residues. CDR3 sequence: CASSYPGGYNEQFF. DNA of the CDR3: TGTGCCAGCAGCTACCCGGGGGGATACAATGAGCAGTTCTTC.

The V gene is TRBV6-6, the J gene TRBJ1-3, with D perhaps TRBD1 (5 bases). The germline V gene encodes CDR1 MNHNY and CDR2 SVGAGI (reference sequence). The V gene lost 6 bases and the J gene lost 10 bases, with 16 bases spanning the gap. The CDR3 spans 13 residues. The CDR3: CASSSIVGGTIYF. Written as DNA, the CDR3 is TGTGCCAGCAGCTCTATTGTCGGGGGAACCATATATTTT.

The chain carries TRBV19 and TRBJ2-3; 9 positions agree with TRBD2. The CDR3 contains 18 residues. The V and J ends lost 4 bases and 3 bases, in that order; junction bases with no gene match: 14. Germline V gene lookup returns CDR1 LNHDA and CDR2 SQIVND (reference sequence). CDR3 loop: CASSKPSVLAGLTDTQYF. In DNA, the CDR3 is TGTGCCAGTAGTAAGCCAAGCGTCCTAGCGGGGCTTACAGATACGCAGTATTTT.

The V call is TRBV19, the J call TRBJ2-7; TRBD1 agrees at 9 bases. Trimming took 5 bases from V and 5 from J; bases not matched to a gene: 7. Germline V gene lookup returns CDR1 LNHDA and CDR2 SQIVND (reference sequence). This CDR3 contains 14 residues. The CDR3 loop reads CASSVRDREHEQYF. The CDR3 nucleotides are TGTGCCAGTAGTGTCCGGGACAGGGAACACGAGCAGTACTTC.

This chain uses TRBV30 with TRBJ1-2; D gene uncertain. In germline, CDR1 is GTSNPN, CDR2 SVGIG (reference sequence). Between the trimmed V and J ends, which lost 7 bases and 4 bases, there was a span of 13 bases. This CDR3 has 12 amino acids. DNA for the CDR3: TGTGCCTACCGCCCTCGAGTCTATGGCTACACCTTC. This encodes CAYRPRVYGYTF.

The CDR3 reads CASSPTGTGVDNEQFF. The CDR3 DNA sequence: TGTGCCAGCAGCCCGACCGGGACTGGGGTGGACAATGAGCAGTTCTTC. V is TRBV5-6 and J is TRBJ2-1, with D possibly being TRBD2 (6 bases). Germline CDR1 and CDR2: SGHDT and YYEEEE. This CDR3 is built from 16 residues. The ends were cut back, 4 bases at V and 5 bases at J, with 19 bases in the middle.

The V call is TRBV19, the J call TRBJ1-6; 8 bases are a match to TRBD1. The CDR3 totals 14 residues. Looked up from germline, CDR1 is LNHDA and CDR2 is SQIVND (reference sequence). Unmatched junction bases numbered 10, after V lost 8 bases and J lost 10 bases. CDR3 amino acids: CASSPGGHWSPLHF. As DNA, the CDR3 is TGTGCCAGTTCGCCAGGGGGCCACTGGTCACCCCTCCACTTT.

This clone appeared a few times. The J gene is TRBJ2-1, the V gene TRBV6-4; no reliable D call. This CDR3 spans 15 amino acids. Germline values: CDR1 MRHNA, CDR2 SNTAGT. V shed 2 bases and J shed 0 bases, with 8 bases lying between them. CDR3 sequence (DNA): TGTGCCAGCAGTGACGTGATCGGCTCCTACAATGAGCAGTTCTTC. Encoded protein: CASSDVIGSYNEQFF.

The chain recombines TRBV14 with TRBJ1-1, with TRBD1 matching over 8 bases. Germline CDR1 reads SGHDN; CDR2 reads FVKESK. V shed 4 bases and J 4 bases; nucleotides not matched to a gene: 8. CDR3 size: 15 residues. The CDR3 spells CASSLRTGRGTEAFF. The CDR3 nucleotides are TGTGCCAGCAGCCTTAGGACAGGGAGAGGCACTGAAGCTTTCTTT.

This chain connects TRBV9 to TRBJ2-7; 9 bases map to TRBD1. Germline values: CDR1 SGDLS, CDR2 YYNGEE. The CDR3 is 15 amino acids. V was clipped by 0 bases and J by 5 bases; unmatched bases: 6. CDR3 bases: TGTGCCAGCAGCGTAGGGAGGGGGACAGGGAACGAGCAGTACTTC. Protein: CASSVGRGTGNEQYF.

V gene TRBV10-1 combines with J gene TRBJ2-3; TRBD2 matches at 9 bases. Trimming cost V 2 bases and J 4 bases; bases outside gene matches: 4. The CDR3 consists of 15 residues. Germline V gene lookup returns CDR1 WNHNN and CDR2 SYGVQD (reference sequence). The chain's CDR3 is CASSEGTSSADTQYF. The CDR3 DNA is TGCGCCAGCAGTGAGGGGACTAGCAGCGCAGATACGCAGTATTTT.

The chain couples TRBV2 to TRBJ2-7, with a possible D match to TRBD2 (5 bases). Deletions cut 3 bases from V and 0 bases from J, with 9 bases between. Germline V lookup: CDR1 SNHLY, CDR2 FYNNEI. This CDR3 spans 14 amino acids. CDR3 protein: CASSERRGSYEQYF. Written as DNA, the CDR3 is TGTGCCAGCAGTGAGAGACGGGGCTCCTACGAGCAGTACTTC.

The J gene is TRBJ2-5, the V gene TRBV19, with 13 nucleotides matching TRBD2. Germline loops: CDR1 LNHDA, CDR2 SQIVND (reference sequence). This CDR3 spans 16 amino acids. The trim removed 5 bases at V and 3 bases at J, leaving 6 bases unmatched. CDR3 nucleotide sequence: TGTGCCAGTAGTTATTCCGGGACTAGCGGGGAAGAGACCCAGTACTTC. Protein sequence: CASSYSGTSGEETQYF.